This entry lists 9 T cell receptor beta chains sequenced from one sample in a study of radiation and T cells in renal cell carcinoma. The table came from immunoSEQ multiplex PCR; TCRdb's copy has only in-frame clones and leaves some out. Here the sample spans some 120,000 clones, roughly four fifths being singletons. Time point defined: blood 2 weeks post-SBRT. Treatment indicated: 15 Gy SBRT to primary tumor, nephrectomy 4 weeks later. The sequencing used blood, collected from a patient whose treatment included radiotherapy and nephrectomy. Every receptor here comes from a man aged 50-59 years with renal cell carcinoma.

The chain is built from TRBV9 and TRBJ2-1; D unresolved. Germline-derived CDR1 and CDR2 are SGDLS and YYNGEE. The CDR3 totals 13 residues. Trimming left V 5 bases short and J 3 bases short, with 9 bases between. CDR3 protein: CASSLGNYNEQFF. The CDR3 DNA follows: TGTGCCAGCAGTCTGGGTAACTACAATGAGCAGTTCTTC.

Remarks on this clone: At one of its ends the junction is not consistent with the germline gene, which may arise from a read error. The rearrangement links TRBV7-7 to TRBJ2-2; D is perhaps TRBD1 or TRBD2 (5 bases each). From germline, CDR1 is SSHAT and CDR2 FNYEAQ (reference sequence). The CDR3 has 14 amino acids. The CDR3 loop reads CASSLGTATGELFF. CDR3 coding DNA: TGTGCTAGCAGCTTAGGGACCGCCACCGGGGAGCTGTTTTTT.

The chain uses TRBV9 and TRBJ2-7; TRBD1 matches at 12 bases. CDR1 is SGDLS and CDR2 is YYNGEE in the germline V gene. This CDR3 is built from 15 residues. V gave up 0 bases and J gave up 5 bases; unmatched junction bases: 3. This CDR3 is CASSVGDRGLHEQYF. CDR3 bases: TGTGCCAGCAGCGTAGGGGACAGGGGGCTACACGAGCAGTACTTC.

This clone was detected only once. The J gene is TRBJ1-1, the V gene TRBV9; D is possibly TRBD1 (5 bases). The germline gives CDR1 SGDLS, CDR2 YYNGEE. The CDR3 is 13 amino acids. V lost 1 base to trimming and J lost 6 bases, with 10 bases between them. CDR3 coding DNA: TGTGCCAGCAGCGTATGGCAGGGCTCTGAAGCTTTCTTT. It yields the protein CASSVWQGSEAFF.

This clone has a handful of counts. The V and J genes are TRBV7-9 and TRBJ2-7; TRBD2 aligns across 13 bases. The CDR3 has 16 amino acids. The V gene's germline CDR1 is SEHNR and CDR2 FQNEAQ (reference sequence). J lost 4 bases, V lost 5 bases, and 8 bases had no gene match. CDR3 loop: CASSPGLAGMAYEQYF. The CDR3, as DNA: TGTGCCAGCAGCCCGGGACTAGCGGGAATGGCATACGAGCAGTACTTC.

The CDR3 loop is CASSVGQGNGQPQHF. The CDR3, as DNA: TGTGCCAGCAGCGTAGGACAGGGGAATGGTCAGCCCCAGCATTTT. V gene TRBV9 combines with J gene TRBJ1-5, with TRBD1 matching 8 bases. Trimming at V came to 0 bases and at J to 6 bases, leaving 5 bases not matched to a gene. Germline V lookup: CDR1 SGDLS, CDR2 YYNGEE. The CDR3 spans 15 residues.

This clone has just one count. The chain carries TRBV4-2 and TRBJ2-2, with D unresolved. This CDR3 contains 16 residues. The ends were cut back, 0 bases at V and 4 bases at J, with 12 bases in the middle. Germline CDR1 reads LGHNA; CDR2 reads YNFKEQ. Here the CDR3 reads CASSQDLKGSTGELFF. The CDR3 bases are TGTGCCAGCAGCCAAGACCTGAAGGGATCCACCGGGGAGCTGTTTTTT.

The chain combines TRBV28 with TRBJ1-2; 8 nucleotides agree with TRBD1. The CDR3 totals 14 residues. The V gene's germline CDR1 is MDHEN and CDR2 SYDVKM. V trimming: 3 bases; J trimming: 3 bases; junction bases outside the gene matches: 3. The CDR3 sequence is CASSFGQGHYGYTF. CDR3 bases: TGTGCCAGCAGTTTCGGACAGGGACACTATGGCTACACCTTC.

The chain uses TRBV6-1 and TRBJ1-2; D ambiguous. V was cut by 10 bases and J by 3 bases, with 18 bases left in between. The CDR3 spans 14 residues. CDR1 and CDR2 (germline): MNHNS, SASEGT. As DNA, the CDR3 is TGTGCCAACAAGGAACAAGGTCCCCACTATGGCTACACCTTC. It codes for CANKEQGPHYGYTF.